What follows are 8 T cell receptor beta chains derived from one specimen sequenced in a study of CD39 and CD103 CD8 tumor-infiltrating T cells. The table came from immunoSEQ multiplex PCR; TCRdb's copy has only in-frame clones and leaves some out. The top ten clones hold around two fifths of a sample with about 320 clones, about 44% of them seen once. The specimen sequenced was CD39+ CD103+ CD8+ T cells sorted from the tumor. Subset noted: CD103+CD39+ double-positive CD45RA- CD8 T cells. The receptors derive from a human donor with ovarian cancer.

The rearrangement joins TRBV7-6 to TRBJ2-1; TRBD2 aligns across 7 bases. Germline assignment: CDR1 SGHVS and CDR2 FNYEAQ. The CDR3 is 17 residues long. After removal of 0 bases from V and 3 bases from J, the junction contained 8 bases not matched to a gene. The CDR3 region is CASSLAHGRENYNEQFF. The CDR3 coding sequence is TGTGCCAGCAGCTTAGCCCATGGGCGGGAGAACTACAATGAGCAGTTCTTC.

The chain couples TRBV6-6 to TRBJ2-7, with a weak D call TRBD2 (6 bases). Per the germline V gene, CDR1 is MNHNY and CDR2 is SVGAGI (reference sequence). Trimming pared 0 bases from V and 7 bases from J, leaving 10 bases between. The CDR3 runs to 13 residues. CDR3 bases: TGTGCCAGCAGTTACTCGACGGAGGGGGAGCAGTACTTC. Translating gives CASSYSTEGEQYF.

This clone was found a few times. This sequence joins TRBV25-1 and TRBJ1-2, with D unclear. Germline V gives CDR1 MGHDK, CDR2 SYGVNS. This CDR3 has 18 residues. The V end lost 4 bases, the J end lost 4 bases, and 25 bases lay between the germline ends. The CDR3 DNA follows: TGTGCCAGCAGTGCCCGGAACCCGACCTCACAGAAATCCTATGGCTACACCTTC. Amino acid sequence: CASSARNPTSQKSYGYTF.

This clone has more than one count but fewer than ten. The V call is TRBV14, the J call TRBJ2-2, with a weak D call TRBD2 (5 bases). Trimming took 3 bases from V and 6 from J, leaving 11 bases between them. The germline V gene has CDR1 SGHDN and CDR2 FVKESK. The CDR3 totals 14 residues. Here the CDR3 reads CASSHWAGPGELFF. The CDR3 bases are TGTGCCAGCAGCCACTGGGCGGGTCCCGGGGAGCTGTTTTTT.

The chain couples TRBV6-6 to TRBJ2-7, with D possibly called TRBD1 or TRBD2 (5 bases each). V was trimmed by 6 bases and J by 7 bases, leaving 7 bases between them. CDR1 MNHNY and CDR2 SVGAGI come from the germline V gene (reference sequence). This CDR3 region has 10 residues. The CDR3 loop is CASSEGEQYF. The DNA of the CDR3 is TGTGCCAGCAGCGAGGGGGAGCAGTACTTC.

By proportion, this clone is hyperexpanded. The chain employs TRBV19 and TRBJ2-7, with D possibly being TRBD1 (6 bases). CDR3 length: 16 residues. Between the trimmed V and J ends, which lost 5 bases and 4 bases, there was a span of 21 bases. Germline loops: CDR1 LNHDA, CDR2 SQIVND (reference sequence). The CDR3 nucleotides read TGTGCCAGTAGTGATGTCGTTGGACAGCTATCGTACGAGCAGTACTTC. Protein sequence: CASSDVVGQLSYEQYF.

The chain links TRBV7-9 to TRBJ2-7, with a weak D call TRBD1 (5 bases). The CDR3 has 16 residues. Germline CDR1 SEHNR, CDR2 FQNEAQ (reference sequence). V lost 1 base and J lost 2, with 15 bases in between. The CDR3 nucleotides read TGTGCCAGCAGCTTAGAGGGGTCTTCCCGTCCCTACGAGCAGTACTTC. As protein: CASSLEGSSRPYEQYF.

In its sample, this clone ranks as hyperexpanded. The gene calls are TRBV2 and TRBJ1-2; a weak D match, TRBD1 (6 bases). In germline, CDR1 is SNHLY, CDR2 FYNNEI. The CDR3 covers 16 residues. V shed 1 base and J shed 1 base, with 13 bases lying between them. The CDR3 DNA reads as TGTGCCAGCAGTGAAGAGGGGGGAAACCTTAACTATGGCTACACCTTC. This codes for CASSEEGGNLNYGYTF.